This TCR beta chain was identified in a study of Ad26.COV2.S vaccination and SARS-CoV-2 variants. Sequencing used immunoSEQ multiplex PCR; TCRdb keeps in-frame clones, though not all of them. The sample yields around 94,000 clones, over 70% seen once. Study outcomes and limitations: Greater spike-specific TCR breadth was seen in vaccine recipients than in placebo recipients. Vaccine recipients and placebo recipients showed similar non-spike TCR breadth. Overall T cell responses may have been underestimated by the analyses of TCR breadth and depth.

Comments on this clone: The antigen remains unidentified. An end of the junction differs from the germline gene, which may be a read error.

There are 15 residues in the CDR3. Germline values: CDR1 GTSNPN, CDR2 SVGIG (reference sequence). The sequencing used peripheral blood, collected after recovery from COVID-19. This TCR came from a human donor who had recovered from COVID-19. The chain uses TRBV30 and TRBJ1-5; a weak D match, TRBD1 (5 bases). The DNA for the CDR3 is TGTGCCTGGAGAGCGGGGGGGTCTCCCAATCACCCCCAGCATTTT. This encodes CAWRAGGSPNHPQHF.